Listed below are T cell receptor beta chains from one sample, sequenced in a study of T-cell memory formation after mild COVID-19. TCRdb re-derived calls from the 5' RACE reads in MiXCR, one entry per CDR3 protein. The repertoire consists of approximately 150,000 distinct CDR3 sequences, with 6% occurring once and the leading ten covering about 1.9%. Input material: PBMCs or a T cell subset sorted from them (not recorded which). These TCRs come from an adult woman who had mild COVID-19 (a few samples of this study predate the infection). Cell type and time point are not known. Both conserved end residues are part of each CDR3. Fields, in order: J gene, clone size, V gene, D gene, CDR3 protein, CDR3 DNA. A D gene is named only where the DNA matches it firmly. Not all rows give a size; the values are once, few, many and, for expanded clones, a class.

j_call: TRBJ2-7; clone_size: NA; v_call: TRBV9; d_call: TRBD2; cdr3_aa: CASSAGTSGPYEQYF; cdr3_nt: TGTGCCAGCAGCGCGGGGACTAGCGGCCCCTACGAGCAGTACTTC
j_call: TRBJ2-3; clone_size: NA; v_call: TRBV5-1; d_call: NA; cdr3_aa: CASSFDSPTDTQYF; cdr3_nt: TGCGCCAGCAGCTTCGACAGCCCCACAGATACGCAGTATTTT
j_call: TRBJ1-1; clone_size: NA; v_call: TRBV5-6; d_call: NA; cdr3_aa: CASSWGDLGGTEAFF; cdr3_nt: TGTGCCAGCAGCTGGGGGGACCTCGGGGGCACTGAAGCTTTCTTT
j_call: TRBJ2-1; clone_size: NA; v_call: TRBV2; d_call: NA; cdr3_aa: CASQGSADEQFF; cdr3_nt: TGTGCCAGCCAGGGGTCCGCGGATGAGCAGTTCTTC
j_call: TRBJ2-1; clone_size: few; v_call: TRBV2; d_call: TRBD2; cdr3_aa: CASSVPTSGRSEQFF; cdr3_nt: TGTGCCAGCAGTGTCCCCACTAGCGGGAGGAGTGAGCAGTTCTTC
j_call: TRBJ2-5; clone_size: few; v_call: TRBV3-1; d_call: NA; cdr3_aa: CASSQVPYQETQYF; cdr3_nt: TGTGCCAGCAGCCAAGTCCCGTACCAAGAGACCCAGTACTTC
j_call: TRBJ2-7; clone_size: NA; v_call: TRBV5-1; d_call: TRBD2; cdr3_aa: CASSSGGGGTYEQYF; cdr3_nt: TGCGCCAGCAGCTCGGGAGGCGGGGGGACCTACGAGCAGTACTTC
j_call: TRBJ2-3; clone_size: few; v_call: TRBV5-1; d_call: TRBD2; cdr3_aa: CASSAATSGHSTDTQYF; cdr3_nt: TGCGCCAGCAGCGCCGCAACTAGCGGACATAGCACAGATACGCAGTATTTT
j_call: TRBJ1-6; clone_size: NA; v_call: TRBV27; d_call: NA; cdr3_aa: CASSFNRNSPLHF; cdr3_nt: TGTGCCAGCAGTTTCAACAGGAATTCACCCCTCCACTTT
j_call: TRBJ1-2; clone_size: few; v_call: TRBV5-1; d_call: NA; cdr3_aa: CASSLYLGHGYTF; cdr3_nt: TGCGCCAGCAGCTTGTATCTGGGCCATGGCTACACCTTC
j_call: TRBJ1-5; clone_size: NA; v_call: TRBV12-3/TRBV12-4; d_call: TRBD1; cdr3_aa: CASSFRTGRNQPQHF; cdr3_nt: TGTGCCAGCAGTTTTCGGACAGGGCGGAATCAGCCCCAGCATTTT
j_call: TRBJ2-7; clone_size: many; v_call: TRBV29-1; d_call: NA; cdr3_aa: CSAVLGSYEQYF; cdr3_nt: TGCAGCGCCGTTCTGGGGTCCTACGAGCAGTACTTC
j_call: TRBJ2-7; clone_size: many; v_call: TRBV20-1; d_call: NA; cdr3_aa: CSASMDITYEQYF; cdr3_nt: TGCAGTGCTAGTATGGACATAACCTACGAGCAGTACTTC
j_call: TRBJ2-1; clone_size: many; v_call: TRBV2; d_call: NA; cdr3_aa: CASSESGLTYNEQFF; cdr3_nt: TGTGCCAGCAGTGAATCCGGACTAACGTACAATGAGCAGTTCTTC
j_call: TRBJ2-4; clone_size: NA; v_call: TRBV7-2; d_call: TRBD2; cdr3_aa: CASSSQVGGNIQYF; cdr3_nt: TGTGCCAGCAGCTCCCAGGTGGGAGGGAACATTCAGTACTTC
j_call: TRBJ2-3; clone_size: NA; v_call: TRBV7-3; d_call: NA; cdr3_aa: CASSFNPPDTQYF; cdr3_nt: TGTGCCAGCAGCTTTAACCCACCAGATACGCAGTATTTT
j_call: TRBJ2-5; clone_size: NA; v_call: TRBV5-1; d_call: NA; cdr3_aa: CASRWGDGGQETQYF; cdr3_nt: TGCGCCAGCCGCTGGGGAGACGGTGGACAAGAGACCCAGTACTTC
j_call: TRBJ1-2; clone_size: many; v_call: TRBV5-1; d_call: TRBD1; cdr3_aa: CASSFLPLGQGEANYGYTF; cdr3_nt: TGCGCCAGCAGCTTCCTGCCACTCGGACAGGGCGAGGCTAACTATGGCTACACCTTC
j_call: TRBJ1-3; clone_size: many; v_call: TRBV29-1; d_call: NA; cdr3_aa: CSVSDGGGNTIYF; cdr3_nt: TGCAGCGTTTCGGATGGCGGAGGAAACACCATATATTTT
j_call: TRBJ1-1; clone_size: NA; v_call: TRBV15; d_call: NA; cdr3_aa: CATRINQGTEAFF; cdr3_nt: TGTGCCACCAGGATAAATCAGGGCACTGAAGCTTTCTTT
j_call: TRBJ2-7; clone_size: few; v_call: TRBV5-1; d_call: TRBD2; cdr3_aa: CASSLRLAGSPREQYF; cdr3_nt: TGCGCCAGCAGCTTGCGACTAGCGGGAAGCCCTAGAGAGCAGTACTTC
j_call: TRBJ2-3; clone_size: few; v_call: TRBV27; d_call: NA; cdr3_aa: CASSFRFSSTDTQYF; cdr3_nt: TGTGCCAGCAGTTTTCGATTCTCTAGCACAGATACGCAGTATTTT
j_call: TRBJ1-1; clone_size: few; v_call: TRBV18; d_call: NA; cdr3_aa: CASSPGAGNTEAFF; cdr3_nt: TGTGCCAGCTCACCTGGGGCAGGGAACACTGAAGCTTTCTTT
j_call: TRBJ1-1; clone_size: many; v_call: TRBV9; d_call: NA; cdr3_aa: CASSGGQRMNTEAFF; cdr3_nt: TGTGCCAGCAGCGGAGGTCAGAGAATGAACACTGAAGCTTTCTTT
j_call: TRBJ2-3; clone_size: many; v_call: TRBV19; d_call: TRBD2; cdr3_aa: CASTGLALTDTQYF; cdr3_nt: TGTGCCAGTACGGGACTAGCGCTAACAGATACGCAGTATTTT
j_call: TRBJ2-5; clone_size: NA; v_call: TRBV12-3/TRBV12-4; d_call: NA; cdr3_aa: CASGAGGASAQYF; cdr3_nt: TGTGCCAGCGGGGCAGGAGGAGCATCGGCCCAGTACTTC
j_call: TRBJ2-5; clone_size: few; v_call: TRBV19; d_call: NA; cdr3_aa: CASSMSGGQETQYF; cdr3_nt: TGTGCCAGTAGTATGTCCGGGGGCCAAGAGACCCAGTACTTC
j_call: TRBJ1-4; clone_size: many; v_call: TRBV9; d_call: NA; cdr3_aa: CASSAGQPYEKLFF; cdr3_nt: TGTGCCAGCAGCGCCGGACAGCCTTATGAAAAACTGTTTTTT
j_call: TRBJ2-3; clone_size: many; v_call: TRBV6-1; d_call: NA; cdr3_aa: CASSLSRDTQYF; cdr3_nt: TGTGCCAGCAGCCTCAGCCGGGATACGCAGTATTTT
j_call: TRBJ2-5; clone_size: NA; v_call: TRBV7-9; d_call: TRBD1; cdr3_aa: CASSLEGQRQETQYF; cdr3_nt: TGTGCCAGCAGCTTAGAGGGACAGAGACAAGAGACCCAGTACTTC
j_call: TRBJ2-7; clone_size: many; v_call: TRBV12-3/TRBV12-4; d_call: TRBD1; cdr3_aa: CASSRQGTYEQYF; cdr3_nt: TGTGCCAGCAGTCGACAGGGGACCTACGAGCAGTACTTC
j_call: TRBJ2-1; clone_size: many; v_call: TRBV12-3/TRBV12-4; d_call: TRBD2; cdr3_aa: CASRRAGGPGNEQFF; cdr3_nt: TGTGCCAGCAGGCGAGCGGGGGGGCCTGGGAATGAGCAGTTCTTC
j_call: TRBJ2-3; clone_size: NA; v_call: TRBV3-1; d_call: NA; cdr3_aa: CASSQDLVTTDTQYF; cdr3_nt: TGTGCCAGCAGCCAAGATCTAGTTACTACAGATACGCAGTATTTT
j_call: TRBJ2-1; clone_size: few; v_call: TRBV7-8; d_call: NA; cdr3_aa: CASSSLNSARTNEQFF; cdr3_nt: TGTGCCAGCAGCTCTCTCAACTCGGCCCGGACAAATGAGCAGTTCTTC
j_call: TRBJ1-5; clone_size: few; v_call: TRBV4-1; d_call: TRBD1; cdr3_aa: CASSPPWDRGRDGNQPQHF; cdr3_nt: TGCGCCAGCAGCCCCCCATGGGACAGGGGCCGGGATGGCAATCAGCCCCAGCATTTT
j_call: TRBJ2-3; clone_size: NA; v_call: TRBV12-3/TRBV12-4; d_call: TRBD1; cdr3_aa: CASSTRTGRTDTQYF; cdr3_nt: TGTGCCAGCAGCACAAGGACAGGGAGGACAGATACGCAGTATTTT
j_call: TRBJ2-3; clone_size: many; v_call: TRBV4-3; d_call: NA; cdr3_aa: CASTLLGTDTQYF; cdr3_nt: TGCGCCAGCACCCTCCTGGGGACAGATACGCAGTATTTT
j_call: TRBJ1-2; clone_size: many; v_call: TRBV12-3/TRBV12-4; d_call: NA; cdr3_aa: CASSQNNYGYTF; cdr3_nt: TGTGCCAGCAGTCAGAACAACTATGGCTACACCTTC
j_call: TRBJ2-4; clone_size: few; v_call: TRBV27; d_call: TRBD1; cdr3_aa: CASSLRAGGALAKNIQYF; cdr3_nt: TGTGCCAGCAGTTTACGGGCAGGGGGCGCATTGGCCAAAAACATTCAGTACTTC
j_call: TRBJ2-7; clone_size: many; v_call: TRBV29-1; d_call: NA; cdr3_aa: CSVEAYFEQYF; cdr3_nt: TGCAGCGTTGAAGCATATTTCGAGCAGTACTTC
j_call: TRBJ1-1; clone_size: NA; v_call: TRBV5-1; d_call: TRBD1; cdr3_aa: CASSLETGLTEAFF; cdr3_nt: TGCGCCAGCAGCTTGGAGACAGGGTTAACTGAAGCTTTCTTT
j_call: TRBJ2-3; clone_size: NA; v_call: TRBV29-1; d_call: NA; cdr3_aa: CSFKPGTLDTQYF; cdr3_nt: TGCAGTTTTAAACCCGGGACTTTAGATACGCAGTATTTT
j_call: TRBJ2-7; clone_size: NA; v_call: TRBV10-3; d_call: TRBD1; cdr3_aa: CAIRGTGMHEQYF; cdr3_nt: TGTGCCATCAGGGGGACAGGGATGCACGAGCAGTACTTC
j_call: TRBJ2-3; clone_size: many; v_call: TRBV5-1; d_call: NA; cdr3_aa: CASSFDPQGFSTDTQYF; cdr3_nt: TGCGCCAGCAGCTTCGATCCCCAGGGATTCTCGACAGATACGCAGTATTTT
j_call: TRBJ2-7; clone_size: few; v_call: TRBV5-1; d_call: NA; cdr3_aa: CASSLAAGVTHEQYF; cdr3_nt: TGCGCCAGCAGCTTGGCCGCAGGGGTCACTCACGAGCAGTACTTC
j_call: TRBJ1-1; clone_size: few; v_call: TRBV12-3/TRBV12-4; d_call: NA; cdr3_aa: CASRRRVNTEAFF; cdr3_nt: TGTGCCAGCAGGCGTAGAGTGAACACTGAAGCTTTCTTT
j_call: TRBJ2-2; clone_size: many; v_call: TRBV7-2; d_call: TRBD2; cdr3_aa: CASSIAGSNTGELFF; cdr3_nt: TGTGCCAGCAGCATAGCGGGTTCGAACACCGGGGAGCTGTTTTTT
j_call: TRBJ1-6; clone_size: few; v_call: TRBV5-1; d_call: NA; cdr3_aa: CASSLAGPVYNSPLHF; cdr3_nt: TGCGCCAGCAGCCTGGCGGGTCCCGTTTATAATTCACCCCTCCACTTT
j_call: TRBJ1-1; clone_size: NA; v_call: TRBV5-3; d_call: TRBD1; cdr3_aa: CARSLVQGADTEAFF; cdr3_nt: TGTGCCAGAAGCTTGGTTCAGGGGGCGGACACTGAAGCTTTCTTT
j_call: TRBJ1-6; clone_size: many; v_call: TRBV20-1; d_call: NA; cdr3_aa: CSASRGVGNSPLHF; cdr3_nt: TGCAGTGCCTCACGGGGGGTGGGTAATTCACCCCTCCACTTT